This TCR beta chain comes out of a study of technical replicates of blood from a handful of donors. This clone has only a few counts. Germline V gives CDR1 SNHLY, CDR2 FYNNEI. This CDR3 contains 14 residues. The V segment lost 10 bases and the J segment 2 bases; nucleotides outside the gene matches: 6. TCRdb's table, derived via immunoSEQ multiplex PCR, lists solely in-frame clones and lacks some. The sample consists of tens of thousands of clones, about 90% of them appearing once. Material: T cells isolated from PBMCs. V and J are TRBV2 and TRBJ2-7; TRBD2 matches at 12 bases. This sequence originates from a human donor in good health. The CDR3 loop is CAIPTSGSPYEQYF. The CDR3 nucleotides read TGTGCCATCCCGACTAGCGGGAGCCCCTACGAGCAGTACTTC. Filled out from reference TRBV2 and TRBJ2-7, the complete variable domain reads EPEVTQTPSHQVTQMGQEVILRCVPISNHLYFYWYRQILGQKVEFLVSFYNNEISEKSEIFDDQFSVERPDGSNFTLKIRSTKLEDSAMYFCAIPTSGSPYEQYFGPGTRLTVT.